These 17 T cell receptor beta chains originate from one sample sequenced in a study of OX40 agonist ivuxolimab in advanced cancers. Library method: the immunoSEQ multiplex PCR assay. Here the immuneACCESS table is served through TCRdb, limited to in-frame sequences with V and J called. Missing clones are a known gap in these copies; in checked studies unresolved V genes cover under half, and the rest lacks a known reason. This sample is represented by approximately 100,000 clones; about nine tenths of them were singletons. Together, the top ten hold about 0.31% of the sample. The material was CD4+ or CD8+ T cells sorted from blood, obtained in a trial of the OX40 agonist ivuxolimab. Receptor source: an adult with an advanced solid tumor such as melanoma, head and neck, liver or kidney cancer.

This sequence joins TRBV2 and TRBJ1-5; 7 bases are shared with TRBD1. The CDR3 has 13 amino acids. With 5 bases clipped from V and 4 bases from J, the junction kept 2 bases outside the gene matches. Germline V gene lookup returns CDR1 SNHLY and CDR2 FYNNEI. DNA of the CDR3: TGTGCCAGCAGTTTACAGGGGAATCAGCCCCAGCATTTT. Protein product: CASSLQGNQPQHF.

The J gene is TRBJ2-2, the V gene TRBV10-3; D ambiguous. The CDR3 is 14 amino acids. The V end was cut by 0 bases, the J end by 7 bases, with 9 bases between. Germline values: CDR1 ENHRY, CDR2 SYGVKD. Here the CDR3 reads CAISESKVGGELFF. The CDR3 DNA reads as TGTGCCATCAGTGAGTCGAAAGTGGGCGGGGAGCTGTTTTTT.

The chain joins TRBV7-2 to TRBJ2-1; 10 bases align to TRBD2. The germline CDR1 and CDR2 sequences are SGHTA and FQGNSA. Losses at the gene ends were 4 bases for V and 1 base for J; bases not matched to a gene: 7. The CDR3 contains 17 residues. The CDR3 sequence: CASSSPTSGLSYNEQFF. For the CDR3, the DNA is TGTGCCAGCAGCTCCCCGACTAGCGGGCTATCCTACAATGAGCAGTTCTTC.

V gene TRBV5-5 combines with J gene TRBJ2-3; D might be TRBD2 (6 bases). CDR1 is SGHKS and CDR2 is YYEKEE in the germline V gene (reference sequence). V was trimmed by 3 bases and J by 3 bases, leaving 20 bases between them. This CDR3 spans 17 amino acids. CDR3 nucleotides: TGTGCCAGCAGCTGGGTCCCGGCGGGGTCGGTAACAGATACGCAGTATTTT. Translation gives CASSWVPAGSVTDTQYF.

The CDR3 bases are TGTGCCTGGAGTGTGATAGGGGTCACCGGGGAGCTGTTTTTT. This gives the protein CAWSVIGVTGELFF. The genes are TRBV30 and TRBJ2-2; TRBD1 is a possible D gene (5 bases). Germline CDR1 GTSNPN, CDR2 SVGIG (reference sequence). The CDR3 has 14 residues. V lost 0 bases, J lost 4 bases, and 9 bases lay in between.

The rearrangement links TRBV7-2 to TRBJ1-2; D ambiguous. V shed 2 bases and J shed 5 bases, with 15 bases lying between them. The germline CDR1 and CDR2 sequences are SGHTA and FQGNSA. This CDR3 is built from 15 residues. The CDR3, as DNA: TGTGCCAGCAGCTTAAGAAGGACGGACTATTATGGCTACACCTTC. Protein sequence: CASSLRRTDYYGYTF.

The chain joins TRBV2 to TRBJ2-7, with TRBD2 as a possible D gene (6 bases). The V and J ends lost 8 bases and 2 bases respectively, with 13 bases between them. The CDR3 extends over 13 amino acids. Germline V gene sequence: CDR1 SNHLY, CDR2 FYNNEI. The CDR3 bases are TGTGCCAGCTGGGCTAGCGTGACCTACGAGCAGTACTTC. It encodes CASWASVTYEQYF.

The rearrangement links TRBV5-6 to TRBJ1-4; D call uncertain. Germline V gives CDR1 SGHDT, CDR2 YYEEEE. The CDR3 spans 15 residues. The ends were cut back, 1 base at V and 5 bases at J, with 12 bases in the middle. In DNA form, the CDR3 reads TGTGCCAGCAGCTTGCCAGGAGCAGGCAATGAAAAACTGTTTTTT. Protein product: CASSLPGAGNEKLFF.

The chain uses TRBV7-2 and TRBJ1-5, with TRBD1 identical over 7 bases. The CDR3 runs to 14 residues. J was trimmed by 6 bases and V by 5 bases; bases with no gene match: 7. CDR1 is SGHTA, CDR2 FQGNSA, per germline. CDR3 amino acids: CASSINPGGQPQHF. The CDR3 bases are TGTGCCAGCAGCATAAATCCAGGGGGTCAGCCCCAGCATTTT. Full variable domain (outside the CDR3, taken from reference TRBV7-2 and TRBJ1-5): GAGVSQSPSNKVTEKGKDVELRCDPISGHTALYWYRQSLGQGLEFLIYFQGNSAPDKSGLPSDRFSAERTGGSVSTLTIQRTQQEDSAVYLCASSINPGGQPQHFGDGTRLSIL.

The chain links TRBV5-1 to TRBJ2-5; a possible D gene is TRBD2 (8 bases). V was clipped by 3 bases and J by 5 bases, with 20 bases between them. Germline V gene lookup returns CDR1 SGHRS and CDR2 YFSETQ. The CDR3 spans 16 residues. CDR3 in DNA: TGCGCCAGCAGCTGGACAGGAGCGGGGGCAGGGGAGACCCAGTACTTC. Encoded protein: CASSWTGAGAGETQYF.

The V gene is TRBV19, the J gene TRBJ2-7; TRBD1 or TRBD2 may be the D gene (5 bases each). There are 13 residues in the CDR3. V lost 6 bases, J lost 2 bases, and 11 bases lay in between. Germline V gives CDR1 LNHDA, CDR2 SQIVND (reference sequence). CDR3 sequence (DNA): TGTGCCAGTAGCCACCCGGGACCCTACGAGCAGTACTTC. This codes for CASSHPGPYEQYF.

The chain carries TRBV19 and TRBJ2-3; 9 bases align to TRBD1. The V gene end was trimmed by 2 bases and the J gene end by 12 bases; junction bases not matched to a gene: 15. The CDR3 runs to 16 residues. Germline CDR1 LNHDA, CDR2 SQIVND (reference sequence). CDR3 sequence reads: CASSIPGQGDAGRQYF. CDR3 sequence (DNA): TGTGCCAGTAGTATACCGGGACAGGGAGACGCGGGCCGCCAGTATTTT.

The chain couples TRBV5-1 to TRBJ1-4; the D is unclear. This CDR3 comprises 15 residues. From germline, CDR1 is SGHRS and CDR2 YFSETQ. The V end was cut by 1 base, the J end by 5 bases, with 12 bases between. CDR3 protein: CASSLLGRENEKLFF. For the CDR3, the DNA is TGCGCCAGCAGCTTGTTAGGACGGGAGAATGAAAAACTGTTTTTT.

The chain uses TRBV27 and TRBJ2-5; D is unclear. Per germline, CDR1 MNHEY and CDR2 SMNVEV (reference sequence). V lost 2 bases, J lost 2 bases, and 6 bases lay in between. This CDR3 contains 13 residues. The CDR3 sequence is CASSLNGQETQYF. For the CDR3, the DNA is TGTGCCAGCAGTTTAAATGGGCAAGAGACCCAGTACTTC.

The V and J genes are TRBV5-4 and TRBJ2-7; D might be TRBD1 (6 bases). Germline CDR1 reads SGHNT; CDR2 reads YYREEE (reference sequence). The V end lost 4 bases, the J end lost 1 base, and 9 bases lay between the germline ends. CDR3 size: 13 residues. CDR3 sequence: CASSVDRSYEQYF. The CDR3 DNA follows: TGTGCCAGCAGCGTGGACAGATCCTACGAGCAGTACTTC.

This clone appeared a single time. The V and J genes are TRBV5-5 and TRBJ1-5, with 7 bases lining up with TRBD1. Per germline, CDR1 SGHKS and CDR2 YYEKEE (reference sequence). The J segment lost 1 base and the V segment lost 5 bases, leaving 6 bases of the junction unmatched. This CDR3 contains 15 residues. The CDR3: CASSSGTESNQPQHF. The CDR3, as DNA: TGTGCCAGCAGTTCCGGGACAGAGAGCAATCAGCCCCAGCATTTT.

The V call is TRBV7-6, the J call TRBJ1-5; D possibly corresponds to TRBD1 (6 bases). Germline V gene lookup returns CDR1 SGHVS and CDR2 FNYEAQ. V was pared by 0 bases and J by 0 bases, with 6 bases between. This CDR3 comprises 15 residues. The chain's CDR3 is CASSLAGGSNQPQHF. CDR3 nucleotides: TGTGCCAGCAGCTTAGCAGGGGGTAGCAATCAGCCCCAGCATTTT.